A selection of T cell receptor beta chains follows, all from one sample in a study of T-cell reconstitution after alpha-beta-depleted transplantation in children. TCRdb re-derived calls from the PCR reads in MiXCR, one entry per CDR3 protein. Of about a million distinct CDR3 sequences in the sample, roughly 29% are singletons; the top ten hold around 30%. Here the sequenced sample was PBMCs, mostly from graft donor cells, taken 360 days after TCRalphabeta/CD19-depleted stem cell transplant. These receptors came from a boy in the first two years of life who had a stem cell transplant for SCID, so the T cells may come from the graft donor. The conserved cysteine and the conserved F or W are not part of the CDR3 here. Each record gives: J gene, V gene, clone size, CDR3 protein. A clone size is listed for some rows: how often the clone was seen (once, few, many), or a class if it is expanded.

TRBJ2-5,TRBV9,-,ASSVGLVAGKQETQY
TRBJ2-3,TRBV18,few,ASSPAAGVTDTQY
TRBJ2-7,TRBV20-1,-,SAFSTSGGQREQY
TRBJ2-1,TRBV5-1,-,ASSLTGPGVSEQF
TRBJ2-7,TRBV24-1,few,ATSDFGTGIHEQY
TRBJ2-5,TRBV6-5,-,ASSYSSLSGPWKETQY
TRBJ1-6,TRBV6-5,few,ASSYDVGGANNSPLH
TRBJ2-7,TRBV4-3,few,ASSQEFRAYPYEQY
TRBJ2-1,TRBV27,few,ASSYHRGLYNEQF
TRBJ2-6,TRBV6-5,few,ASSYFFPGNSGANVLT
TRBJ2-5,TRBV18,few,ASSPDMRAETQY
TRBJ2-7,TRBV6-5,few,ASSYSTGKIPYEQY
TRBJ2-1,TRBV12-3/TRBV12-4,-,ASSPIGLAGSNEQF
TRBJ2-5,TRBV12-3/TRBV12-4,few,ASSFYLGAGMGETQY
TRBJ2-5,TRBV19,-,ASSMLADQETQY
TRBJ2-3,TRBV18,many,ASSPADTQY
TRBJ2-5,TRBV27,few,ASSLIPGQGAQETQY
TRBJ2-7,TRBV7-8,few,ASSLVEGGEQY
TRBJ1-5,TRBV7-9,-,ASSTNRDNQPQH
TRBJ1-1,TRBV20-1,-,SALDSFEYGTEAF
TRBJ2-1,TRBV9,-,ASSAQTSGGSFEQF
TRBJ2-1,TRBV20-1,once,SAREGGAPNEQF
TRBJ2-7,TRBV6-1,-,ASNPTGSLYEQY
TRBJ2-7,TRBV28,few,ASSFRLGGGDGPYEQY
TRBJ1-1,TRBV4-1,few,ASSQAGISNTEAF
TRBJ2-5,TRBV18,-,ASSPRDRGRVNRGETQY
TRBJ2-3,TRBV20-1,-,SAVSGGPRNTQY
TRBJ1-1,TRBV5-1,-,ATRLTDLLSEAF
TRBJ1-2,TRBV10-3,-,AISESSIPVLGYT
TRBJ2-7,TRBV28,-,ASSFPKGRGPYEQY
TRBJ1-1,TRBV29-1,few,SVEPTGSGAEAF
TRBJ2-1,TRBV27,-,ASSFGLGGRSDEQF
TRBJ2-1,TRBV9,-,ASSATSGGSYNEQF
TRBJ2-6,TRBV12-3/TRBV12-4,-,ASSLMRASGANVLT
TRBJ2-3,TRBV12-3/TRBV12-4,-,ASSAVGTGGPDTQY
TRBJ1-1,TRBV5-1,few,ASRPQGRYTEAF
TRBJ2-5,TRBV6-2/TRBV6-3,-,ASSYSPAQETQY
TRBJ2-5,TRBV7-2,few,ASSLHPWASGVKTQY
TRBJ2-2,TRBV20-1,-,SAREGGGPGELF
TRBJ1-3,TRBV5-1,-,ASSPRDRLGNTIY
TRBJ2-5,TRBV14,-,ASSQDWAGRETQY
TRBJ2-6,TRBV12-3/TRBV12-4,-,ASSSRGSGGHSGANVLT
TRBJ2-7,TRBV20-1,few,SALHPGRDPYEQY
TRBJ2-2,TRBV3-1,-,ASSQDSLVEELF
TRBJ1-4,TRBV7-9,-,ASRSRDSVEKLF
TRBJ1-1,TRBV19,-,ASSMPSWGPSEAF
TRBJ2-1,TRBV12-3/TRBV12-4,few,ASSPIGGGLFGEQF
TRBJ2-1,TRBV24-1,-,ATSGGGGGMNEQF
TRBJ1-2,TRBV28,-,ASSAQGDYT
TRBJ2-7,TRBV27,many,ASSYRASYEQY
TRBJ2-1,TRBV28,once,ASSLLAGGFSLYNEQF
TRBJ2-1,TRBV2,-,ATSLWTGVEQF
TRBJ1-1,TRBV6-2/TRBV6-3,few,ASSRDSRVNTEAF